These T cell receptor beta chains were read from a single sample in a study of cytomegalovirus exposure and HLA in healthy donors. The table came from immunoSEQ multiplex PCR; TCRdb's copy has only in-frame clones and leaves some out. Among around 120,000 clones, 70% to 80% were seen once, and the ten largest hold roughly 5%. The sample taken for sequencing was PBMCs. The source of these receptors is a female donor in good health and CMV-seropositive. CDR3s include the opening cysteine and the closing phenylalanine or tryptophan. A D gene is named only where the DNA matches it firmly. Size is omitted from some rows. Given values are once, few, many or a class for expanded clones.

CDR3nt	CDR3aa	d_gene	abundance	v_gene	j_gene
TGTGCCAGCAGCCAGTCGGGGGGAGATGGCTACACCTTC	CASSQSGGDGYTF	NA	once	TRBV7-2	TRBJ1-2
TGCGCCAGCAGCGAAGGGACTAGCGGGAAGACCCAGTACTTC	CASSEGTSGKTQYF	TRBD2	NA	TRBV5-1	TRBJ2-5
TGTGCCTGGGGAACAGGGCTTGGGGCCAACGTCCTGACTTTC	CAWGTGLGANVLTF	NA	NA	TRBV30	TRBJ2-6
TGTGCCAGCAGTGGGACTAGCGGGGCCTACAATGAGCAGTTCTTC	CASSGTSGAYNEQFF	TRBD2	few	TRBV6-5	TRBJ2-1
TGTGCCAGTAGTATTAACAGGGGTTCACCCCTCCACTTT	CASSINRGSPLHF	TRBD1	once	TRBV19	TRBJ1-6
TGTGCTTCTAACGGAGGGGGACTAGCGGGGACAGATACGCAGTATTTT	CASNGGGLAGTDTQYF	TRBD2	NA	TRBV2	TRBJ2-3
TGTGCCAGCAGGGGGACAGGGGATAGCAATCAGCCCCAGCATTTT	CASRGTGDSNQPQHF	TRBD1	NA	TRBV6-6	TRBJ1-5
TGTGCCAGCCGACCCGGTCGGAGGGGAGGGACCGGGGAGCTGTTTTTT	CASRPGRRGGTGELFF	TRBD2	few	TRBV19	TRBJ2-2
TGTGCCAGCACCGGAACGAGGCGGCAACGGGATACGCAGTATTTT	CASTGTRRQRDTQYF	NA	NA	TRBV6-6	TRBJ2-3
TGTGCCAGCAGTGAAGGGACAGGCGAAAAACTGTTTTTT	CASSEGTGEKLFF	TRBD1	NA	TRBV6-1	TRBJ1-4
TGTGCCAGTAGCGACAGGGGGAAGGGGCAGTACTTC	CASSDRGKGQYF	TRBD1	few	TRBV19	TRBJ2-7
TGTGCCAGCAGCCGGGGTGGATCTGACTCGCATGGGGGGAGCACAGATACGCAGTATTTT	CASSRGGSDSHGGSTDTQYF	NA	NA	TRBV4-2	TRBJ2-3
TGTGCCAGCAGTAGGGCGGGAGGCTCCTACAATGAGCAGTTCTTC	CASSRAGGSYNEQFF	TRBD2	NA	TRBV28	TRBJ2-1
TGCGCCAGCAGCTTGTTCGGGGTGATCGCGAACACCGGGGAGCTGTTTTTT	CASSLFGVIANTGELFF	NA	NA	TRBV5-1	TRBJ2-2
TGTGCCAGCAGCCCTCTTTCGAGGACTAGCGGGAGTGGTAGATTGGGCAATGAGCAGTTCTTC	CASSPLSRTSGSGRLGNEQFF	TRBD2	NA	TRBV4-2	TRBJ2-1
TGTGCCAGCAGTGAATTGAGTACGAGCCAGCATTTT	CASSELSTSQHF	NA	NA	TRBV6-1	TRBJ1-5
TGTGCCAGCAGCTGGGGGCCTAATGAAAAACTGTTTTTT	CASSWGPNEKLFF	NA	NA	TRBV5-5	TRBJ1-4
TGTGCCACCAGCAGAGCGGCAGGGGGCCCCTACGAGCAGTACTTC	CATSRAAGGPYEQYF	TRBD1	NA	TRBV15	TRBJ2-7
TGTGCCAGCAGTCCAGGGACAGGGGGCGCGGTTGGCTACACCTTC	CASSPGTGGAVGYTF	TRBD1	NA	TRBV6-5	TRBJ1-2
TGTGCCAGTAGTATCCTCGGACAGGGGGCGACCGGGGAGCTGTTTTTT	CASSILGQGATGELFF	TRBD1	once	TRBV19	TRBJ2-2
TGTGCCAGCAGCACCCAAGCGGGCCCCTACAATGAGCAGTTCTTC	CASSTQAGPYNEQFF	NA	once	TRBV9	TRBJ2-1
TGTGCCAGCAGCCAGGGGGATAGGTACCAAGAGACCCAGTACTTC	CASSQGDRYQETQYF	TRBD1	NA	TRBV7-9	TRBJ2-5
TGTGCCAGCTCACACAGGGGAGAAGAGACCCAGTACTTC	CASSHRGEETQYF	TRBD1	NA	TRBV18	TRBJ2-5
TGTGCCAGCAGCGCATACAACAATGAGCAGTTCTTC	CASSAYNNEQFF	NA	NA	TRBV9	TRBJ2-1
TGTGCCAGCAGCCAAGGGGGCACTTTTACTAACTATGGCTACACCTTC	CASSQGGTFTNYGYTF	TRBD1	NA	TRBV7-2	TRBJ1-2
TGTGCCAGCGGTTCGCCTTACAGGGACAATGAGCAGTTCTTC	CASGSPYRDNEQFF	NA	NA	TRBV27	TRBJ2-1
TGTGCCAGCGGATACCGGGGGAACGGGCAGCCCCAGCATTTT	CASGYRGNGQPQHF	NA	NA	TRBV27	TRBJ1-5
TGTGCCAGCAGTTACGACAGGGTCTTTACGGATGAGCAGTTCTTC	CASSYDRVFTDEQFF	TRBD1	NA	TRBV27	TRBJ2-1
TGCGCCAGCAGCTGGGGACAGACCTCCTACGAGCAGTACTTC	CASSWGQTSYEQYF	TRBD1	NA	TRBV5-1	TRBJ2-7
TGCGCCAGCAGCACCGGGACTAGCGCAGAGACCCAGTACTTC	CASSTGTSAETQYF	TRBD2	NA	TRBV5-1	TRBJ2-5
TGTGCCAGCAGTTACGGCGGGGGGGTGCCCAATGAGCAGTTCTTC	CASSYGGGVPNEQFF	TRBD2	NA	TRBV6-5	TRBJ2-1
TGTGCCAGCAGCTTATCCGGCAATCAGCCCCAGCATTTT	CASSLSGNQPQHF	NA	NA	TRBV7-9	TRBJ1-5
TGTGCCAGCAGCTTTCCCAGGTCCGGAACAGATACGCAGTATTTT	CASSFPRSGTDTQYF	NA	NA	TRBV7-9	TRBJ2-3
TGTGCCAGTAGACCCCTGACAGGGAGCCCGTACAATGAGCAGTTCTTC	CASRPLTGSPYNEQFF	TRBD1	once	TRBV19	TRBJ2-1
TGTGCCAGCAGCCGGACAGGGGGCAACACCGGGGAGCTGTTTTTT	CASSRTGGNTGELFF	TRBD1	NA	TRBV5-6	TRBJ2-2
TGTGCCAGCAGCTTGGCCCTCTCAGGGGAGACCCAGTACTTC	CASSLALSGETQYF	NA	NA	TRBV5-5	TRBJ2-5
TGTGCCTCCCGGGTCCAGTACTTC	CASRVQYF	NA	NA	TRBV6-8	TRBJ2-7
TGTGCCAGCAGCGACAGGGGGCCAGGGGAAAAACTGTTTTTT	CASSDRGPGEKLFF	TRBD1	once	TRBV7-9	TRBJ1-4
TGTGCCAGCAGTATGACATCCGGGGCCAACGTCCTGACTTTC	CASSMTSGANVLTF	NA	NA	TRBV27	TRBJ2-6
TGTGCCACCAGCAGAGATGCGACAGTTAGCACAGATACGCAGTATTTT	CATSRDATVSTDTQYF	NA	NA	TRBV15	TRBJ2-3
TGTGCCAGCAGACCTGGGTTAGGGAGAACTAATGAAAAACTGTTTTTT	CASRPGLGRTNEKLFF	NA	NA	TRBV28	TRBJ1-4